The clone carrying this TCR beta chain was observed a few times. In germline, CDR1 is SEHNR, CDR2 FQNEAQ (reference sequence). This CDR3 contains 14 residues. The V gene lost 3 bases and the J gene lost 3 bases, with 11 bases spanning the gap. This entry is derived from a study of blood T cell repertoires in COVID-19. Per the original methods: Counts of nucleated cells, estimated from reference gene primer amplification, were obtained. The repertoire was sequenced with immunoSEQ multiplex PCR; TCRdb's copy has only in-frame clones and lacks some. V and J calls and clone size follow that table, whereas D and trimming were derived from the DNA. The table lists about 230,000 clones, 70% to 90% of them singletons. The study recruited people aged about 18 to 90 years across 24 US areas. The recovered donors of Cohort 3 showed two negative PCRs, clearance, or symptom resolution.

The sequenced material came from PBMCs or T cells enriched from blood (not recorded which). The sequence was obtained from a man aged 18-30 years who had recovered from COVID-19. The chain is built from TRBV7-9 and TRBJ1-1; D possibly corresponds to TRBD1 (5 bases). The CDR3 coding sequence is TGTGCCAGCAGCTTTAACCCCAGGGACACTGAAGCTTTCTTT. It encodes CASSFNPRDTEAFF.